This record looks at one TCR beta chain sequence and its context. Its antigen is not identified. The sample originates from a study of T cells in Graves' hyperthyroidism and ophthalmopathy. Study-wide findings and caveats: Blood also carried most thyroid clonotypes expanded above 0.001. Ophthalmopathy onset followed model prediction by a median approximately seven months. Ophthalmopathy was distinguished from stable hyperthyroidism by 13 V-J signatures.

This CDR3 has 12 residues. CDR1 is WNHNN and CDR2 is SYGVQD in the germline V gene (reference sequence). V shed 6 bases and J shed 3 bases, with 8 bases lying between them. Regions amplified from RNA transcripts were the TCR beta CDR3 regions. Initially, a first-round RT-PCR of the TCR CDR3 employed the HTBI primer set. One entry per CDR3 protein results from TCRdb running MiXCR on the multiplex PCR reads. Of 500,000 to 800,000 distinct CDR3 sequences listed, about 45% are singletons. Uncontrolled infection, other autoimmune disease, pregnancy or lactation excluded patients. The sequencing sample was made of peripheral blood or thyroid tissue (not recorded which). J is TRBJ2-5 and V is TRBV10-1; no firm D call. This receptor was identified in an adult man with Graves' disease, either hyperthyroidism or ophthalmopathy (not recorded which). CDR3 loop: CASSQNEETQYF. The CDR3 DNA follows: TGCGCCAGCAGCCAAAACGAAGAGACCCAGTACTTC.